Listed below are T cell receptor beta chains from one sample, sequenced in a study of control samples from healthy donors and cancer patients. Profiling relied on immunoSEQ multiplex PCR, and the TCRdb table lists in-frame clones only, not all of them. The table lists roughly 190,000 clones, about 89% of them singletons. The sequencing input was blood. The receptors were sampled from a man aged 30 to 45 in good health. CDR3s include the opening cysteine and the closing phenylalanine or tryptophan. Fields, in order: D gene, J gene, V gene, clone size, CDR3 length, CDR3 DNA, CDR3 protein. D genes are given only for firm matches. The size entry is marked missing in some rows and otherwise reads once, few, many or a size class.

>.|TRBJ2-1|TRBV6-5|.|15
TGTGCCAGCACAGCTAGCGTTCGATATCAGGTTGAGCAGTTCTTC
CASTASVRYQVEQFF
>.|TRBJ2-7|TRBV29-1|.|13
TGCAGCGTTGTGGCAGGGGATTCCTACGAGCAGTACTTC
CSVVAGDSYEQYF
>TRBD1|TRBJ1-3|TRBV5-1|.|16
TGCGCCAGCAGCGGGGGACAGGGGGCGACCGGAAACACCATATATTTT
CASSGGQGATGNTIYF
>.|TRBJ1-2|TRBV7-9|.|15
TGTGCCAGCAGCTTAGCGACGGGGGAGGGCTATGGCTACACCTTC
CASSLATGEGYGYTF
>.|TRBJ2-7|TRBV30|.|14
TGTGCCTGGAGTGTACTCGGGACCTCCTACGAGCAGTACTTC
CAWSVLGTSYEQYF
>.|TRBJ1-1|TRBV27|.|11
TGTGCCAGCACCTCGAACACTGAAGCTTTCTTT
CASTSNTEAFF
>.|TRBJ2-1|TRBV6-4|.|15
TGTGCCAGCAGTGACGGGGAAACGTCCTACAATGAGCAGTTCTTC
CASSDGETSYNEQFF
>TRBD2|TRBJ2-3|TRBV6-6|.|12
TGTGCCAGCGGGAGGGACACAGATACGCAGTATTTT
CASGRDTDTQYF
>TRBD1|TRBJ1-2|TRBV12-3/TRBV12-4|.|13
TGTGCCAGCAGAGCCTCGACAGGGTATGGCTACACCTTC
CASRASTGYGYTF
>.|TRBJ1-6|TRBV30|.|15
TGTGCCTGGTCCGTCGGCAACTCCTATAATTCACCCCTCCACTTT
CAWSVGNSYNSPLHF
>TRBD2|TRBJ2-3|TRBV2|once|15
TGTGCCAGCAGCTCTAGCGGGGGGAGGGTAGATACGCAGTATTTT
CASSSSGGRVDTQYF
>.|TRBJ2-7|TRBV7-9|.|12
TGTGCCAGCGAAGAGGAGGCCTACGAGCAGTACTTC
CASEEEAYEQYF
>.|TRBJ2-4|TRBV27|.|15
TGTGCCAGCAGTCGAGGAGGTATAGCCAAAAACATTCAGTACTTC
CASSRGGIAKNIQYF
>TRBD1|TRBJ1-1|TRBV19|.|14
TGTGCCAGTAGTTTGGACAGGGTGAACACTGAAGCTTTCTTT
CASSLDRVNTEAFF
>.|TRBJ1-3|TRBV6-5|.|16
TGTGCCAGCAGTTACTCGAGCAGTACAACTGGAAACACCATATATTTT
CASSYSSSTTGNTIYF
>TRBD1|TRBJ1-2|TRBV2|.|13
TGTGCCAGCAGGGACAGGGGCTATGAGGGCTACACCTTC
CASRDRGYEGYTF
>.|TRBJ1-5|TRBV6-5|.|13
TGTGCCAGCAGACACACTGGCAATCAGCCCCAGCATTTT
CASRHTGNQPQHF
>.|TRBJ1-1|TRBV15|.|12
TGTGCCACCAGCAGCCCTCCCAGTGAAGCTTTCTTT
CATSSPPSEAFF
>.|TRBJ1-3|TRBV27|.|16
TGTGCCAGCAGCCCCGCGGAGCGCTCTCTGGGAAACACCATATATTTT
CASSPAERSLGNTIYF
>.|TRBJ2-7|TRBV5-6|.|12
TGTGCCAGCAGCTGGATGGGCGGCGAGCAGTACTTC
CASSWMGGEQYF
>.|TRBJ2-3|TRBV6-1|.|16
TGTGCCAGCAGTGAAGCCGGGGTTTTTAGCACAGATACGCAGTATTTT
CASSEAGVFSTDTQYF
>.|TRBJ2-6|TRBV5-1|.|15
TGCGCCAGCAGCTTGCTAGGCTCTGGGGCCAACGTCCTGACTTTC
CASSLLGSGANVLTF
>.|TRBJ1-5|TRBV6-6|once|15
TGTGCCAGCAGCCGGGACCACAGTAGCAATCAGCCCCAGCATTTT
CASSRDHSSNQPQHF
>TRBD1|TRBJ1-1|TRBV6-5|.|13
TGTGCCAGCAGGACAGGGTTTGGCACTGAAGCTTTCTTT
CASRTGFGTEAFF
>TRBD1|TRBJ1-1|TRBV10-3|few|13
TGTGCCAACCGGGACAGGGAGAACACTGAAGCTTTCTTT
CANRDRENTEAFF
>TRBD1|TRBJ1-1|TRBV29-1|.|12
TGCAGCGTTGTGGGCAACGCAGGGGGAGCTTTCTTT
CSVVGNAGGAFF
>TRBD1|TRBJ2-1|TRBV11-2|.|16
TGTGCCAGCAGCCCGAGGCGACAGGGTCTCAACAATGAGCAGTTCTTC
CASSPRRQGLNNEQFF